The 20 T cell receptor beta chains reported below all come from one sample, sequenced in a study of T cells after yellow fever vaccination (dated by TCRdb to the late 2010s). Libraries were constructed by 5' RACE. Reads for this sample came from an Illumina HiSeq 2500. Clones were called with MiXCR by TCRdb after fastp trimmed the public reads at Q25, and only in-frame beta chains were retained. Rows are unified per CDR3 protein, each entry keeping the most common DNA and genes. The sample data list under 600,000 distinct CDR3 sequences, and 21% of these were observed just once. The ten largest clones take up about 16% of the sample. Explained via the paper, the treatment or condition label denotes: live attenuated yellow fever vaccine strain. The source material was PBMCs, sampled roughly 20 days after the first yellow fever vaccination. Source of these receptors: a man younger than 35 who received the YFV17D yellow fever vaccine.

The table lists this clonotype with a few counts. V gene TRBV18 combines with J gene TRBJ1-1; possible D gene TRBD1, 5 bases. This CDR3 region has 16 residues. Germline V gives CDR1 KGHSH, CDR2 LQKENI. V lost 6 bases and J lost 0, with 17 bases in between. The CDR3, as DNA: TGTGCCAGCTCCCTTAATTTCCGGGGCATGAACACTGAAGCTTTCTTT. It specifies CASSLNFRGMNTEAFF.

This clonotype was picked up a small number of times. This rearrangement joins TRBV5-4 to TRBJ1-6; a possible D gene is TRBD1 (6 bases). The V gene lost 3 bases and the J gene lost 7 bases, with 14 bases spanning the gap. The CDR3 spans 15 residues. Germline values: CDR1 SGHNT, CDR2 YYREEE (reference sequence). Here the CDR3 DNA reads TGTGCCAGCAGCTATGGCAGGACAGAGAATTCACCCCTCCACTTT. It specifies CASSYGRTENSPLHF.

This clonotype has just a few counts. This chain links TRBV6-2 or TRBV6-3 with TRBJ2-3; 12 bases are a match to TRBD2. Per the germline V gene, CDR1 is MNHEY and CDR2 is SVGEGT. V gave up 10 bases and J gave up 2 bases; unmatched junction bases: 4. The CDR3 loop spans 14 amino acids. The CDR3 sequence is CATLAGGFTDTQYF. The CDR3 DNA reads TGTGCCACCCTAGCGGGGGGGTTCACAGATACGCAGTATTTT.

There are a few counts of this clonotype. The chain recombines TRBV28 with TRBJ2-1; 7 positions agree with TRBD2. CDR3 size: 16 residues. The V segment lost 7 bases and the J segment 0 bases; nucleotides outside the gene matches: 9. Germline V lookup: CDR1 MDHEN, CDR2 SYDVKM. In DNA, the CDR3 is TGTGCCAGCACCCTCGTGGGGGGGAGCTCCTACAATGAGCAGTTCTTC. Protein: CASTLVGGSSYNEQFF.

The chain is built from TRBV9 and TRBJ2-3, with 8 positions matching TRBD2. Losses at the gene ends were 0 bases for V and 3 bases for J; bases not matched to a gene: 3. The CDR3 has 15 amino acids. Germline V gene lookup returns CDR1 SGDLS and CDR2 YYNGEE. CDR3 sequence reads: CASSVDGGATDTQYF. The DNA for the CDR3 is TGTGCCAGCAGCGTAGACGGGGGGGCTACAGATACGCAGTATTTT.

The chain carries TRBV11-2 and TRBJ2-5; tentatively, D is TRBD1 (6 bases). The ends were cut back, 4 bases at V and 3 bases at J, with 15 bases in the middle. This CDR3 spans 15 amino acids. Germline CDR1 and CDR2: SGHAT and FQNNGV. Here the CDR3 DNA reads TGTGCCAGCAGCTCCCACAGGGAAACGGAAGAGACCCAGTACTTC. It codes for CASSSHRETEETQYF.

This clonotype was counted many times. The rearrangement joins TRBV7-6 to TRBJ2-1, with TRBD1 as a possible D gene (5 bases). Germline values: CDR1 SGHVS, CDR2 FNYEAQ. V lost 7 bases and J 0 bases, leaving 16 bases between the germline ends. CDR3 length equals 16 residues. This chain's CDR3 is CASTLWGVSSYNEQFF. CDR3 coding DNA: TGTGCCAGCACACTTTGGGGCGTTAGCTCCTACAATGAGCAGTTCTTC.

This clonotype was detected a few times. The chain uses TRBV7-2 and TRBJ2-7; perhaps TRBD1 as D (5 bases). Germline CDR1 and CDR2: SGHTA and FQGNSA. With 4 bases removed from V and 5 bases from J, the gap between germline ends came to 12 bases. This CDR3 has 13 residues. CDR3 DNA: TGTGCCAGCAGCTCCCTTGCCAGGGACGAGCAGTACGTC. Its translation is CASSSLARDEQYV.

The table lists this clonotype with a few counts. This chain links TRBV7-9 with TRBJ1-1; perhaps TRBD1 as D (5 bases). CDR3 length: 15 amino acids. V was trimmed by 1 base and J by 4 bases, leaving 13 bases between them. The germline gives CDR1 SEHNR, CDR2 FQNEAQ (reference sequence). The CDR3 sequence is CASSLVVERGTEAFF. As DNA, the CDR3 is TGTGCCAGCAGCTTAGTGGTGGAAAGGGGCACTGAAGCTTTCTTT.

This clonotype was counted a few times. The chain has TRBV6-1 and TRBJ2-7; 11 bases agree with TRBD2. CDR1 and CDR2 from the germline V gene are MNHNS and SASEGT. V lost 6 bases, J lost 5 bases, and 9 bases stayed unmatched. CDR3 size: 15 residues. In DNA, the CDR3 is TGTGCCAGCAGAATTATAGCGGGGGGGGAGAACGAGCAGTACTTC. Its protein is CASRIIAGGENEQYF.

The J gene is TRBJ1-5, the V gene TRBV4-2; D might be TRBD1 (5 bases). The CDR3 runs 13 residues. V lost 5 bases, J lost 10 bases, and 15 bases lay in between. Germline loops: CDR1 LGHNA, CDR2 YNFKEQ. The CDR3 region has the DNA TGTGCCAGCAGCTCAGGGTCTATCAGCCCCCAGCATTTT. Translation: CASSSGSISPQHF.

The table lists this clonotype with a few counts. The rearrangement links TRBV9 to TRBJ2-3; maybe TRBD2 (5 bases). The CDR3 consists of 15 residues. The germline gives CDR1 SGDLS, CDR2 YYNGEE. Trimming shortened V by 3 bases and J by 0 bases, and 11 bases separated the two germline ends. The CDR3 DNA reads TGTGCCAGCAGCGCCCAGCGGACGAGCACAGATACGCAGTATTTT. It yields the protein CASSAQRTSTDTQYF.

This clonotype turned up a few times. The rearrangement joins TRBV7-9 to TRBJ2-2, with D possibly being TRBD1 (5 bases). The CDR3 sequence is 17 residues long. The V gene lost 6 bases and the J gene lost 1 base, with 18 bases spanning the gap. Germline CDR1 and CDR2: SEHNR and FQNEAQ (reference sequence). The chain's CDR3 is CASRATWTRQNTGELFF. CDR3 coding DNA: TGTGCCAGCAGGGCAACTTGGACACGTCAGAACACCGGGGAGCTGTTTTTT. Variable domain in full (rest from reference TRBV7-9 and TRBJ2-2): DTGVSQNPRHKITKRGQNVTFRCDPISEHNRLYWYRQTLGQGPEFLTYFQNEAQLEKSRLLSDRFSAERPKGSFSTLEIQRTEQGDSAMYLCASRATWTRQNTGELFFGEGSRLTVL.

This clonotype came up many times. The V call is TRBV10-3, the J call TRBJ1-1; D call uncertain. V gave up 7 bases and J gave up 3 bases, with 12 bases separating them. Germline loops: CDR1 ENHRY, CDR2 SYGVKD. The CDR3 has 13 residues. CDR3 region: CAIMETRDTEAFF. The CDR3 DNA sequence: TGTGCCATCATGGAGACCCGCGACACTGAAGCTTTCTTT.

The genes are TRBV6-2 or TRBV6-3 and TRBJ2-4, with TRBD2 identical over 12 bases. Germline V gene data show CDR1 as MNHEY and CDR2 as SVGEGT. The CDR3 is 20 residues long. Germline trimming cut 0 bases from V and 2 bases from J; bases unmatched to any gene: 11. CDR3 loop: CASSYSTSGGHSGPKNIQYF. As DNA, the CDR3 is TGTGCCAGCAGTTACTCCACTAGCGGGGGGCATTCGGGTCCCAAAAACATTCAGTACTTC.

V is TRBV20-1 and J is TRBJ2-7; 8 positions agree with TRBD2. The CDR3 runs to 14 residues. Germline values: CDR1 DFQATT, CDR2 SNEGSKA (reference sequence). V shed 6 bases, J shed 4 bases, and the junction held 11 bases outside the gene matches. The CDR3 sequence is CSAYASGTRYEQYF. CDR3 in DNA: TGCAGTGCCTACGCATCCGGGACTAGATACGAGCAGTACTTC.

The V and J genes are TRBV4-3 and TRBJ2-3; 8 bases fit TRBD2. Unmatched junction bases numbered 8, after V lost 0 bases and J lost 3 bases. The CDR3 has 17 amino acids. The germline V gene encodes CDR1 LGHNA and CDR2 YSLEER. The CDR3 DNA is TGCGCCAGCAGCCAAGATGGGACGGGGGGGCCGACAGATACGCAGTATTTT. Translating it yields CASSQDGTGGPTDTQYF.

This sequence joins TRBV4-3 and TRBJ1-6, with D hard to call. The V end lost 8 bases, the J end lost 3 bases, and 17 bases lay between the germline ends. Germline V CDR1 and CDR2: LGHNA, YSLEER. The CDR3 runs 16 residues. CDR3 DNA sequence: TGCGCCAGCGGACGGGCCGGGCGGGGCTATAATTCACCCCTCCACTTT. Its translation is CASGRAGRGYNSPLHF.

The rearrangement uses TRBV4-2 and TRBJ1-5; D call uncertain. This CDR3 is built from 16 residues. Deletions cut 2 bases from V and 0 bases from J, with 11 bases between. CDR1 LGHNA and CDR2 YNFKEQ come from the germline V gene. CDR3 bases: TGTGCCAGCAGCCAAAATTACTACGGTAGCAATCAGCCCCAGCATTTT. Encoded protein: CASSQNYYGSNQPQHF.

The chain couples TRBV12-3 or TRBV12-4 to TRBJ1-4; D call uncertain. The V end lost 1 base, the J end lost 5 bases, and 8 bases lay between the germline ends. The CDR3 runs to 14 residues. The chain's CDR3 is CASSLGQMNEKLFF. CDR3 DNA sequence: TGTGCCAGCAGTTTAGGTCAGATGAATGAAAAACTGTTTTTT.